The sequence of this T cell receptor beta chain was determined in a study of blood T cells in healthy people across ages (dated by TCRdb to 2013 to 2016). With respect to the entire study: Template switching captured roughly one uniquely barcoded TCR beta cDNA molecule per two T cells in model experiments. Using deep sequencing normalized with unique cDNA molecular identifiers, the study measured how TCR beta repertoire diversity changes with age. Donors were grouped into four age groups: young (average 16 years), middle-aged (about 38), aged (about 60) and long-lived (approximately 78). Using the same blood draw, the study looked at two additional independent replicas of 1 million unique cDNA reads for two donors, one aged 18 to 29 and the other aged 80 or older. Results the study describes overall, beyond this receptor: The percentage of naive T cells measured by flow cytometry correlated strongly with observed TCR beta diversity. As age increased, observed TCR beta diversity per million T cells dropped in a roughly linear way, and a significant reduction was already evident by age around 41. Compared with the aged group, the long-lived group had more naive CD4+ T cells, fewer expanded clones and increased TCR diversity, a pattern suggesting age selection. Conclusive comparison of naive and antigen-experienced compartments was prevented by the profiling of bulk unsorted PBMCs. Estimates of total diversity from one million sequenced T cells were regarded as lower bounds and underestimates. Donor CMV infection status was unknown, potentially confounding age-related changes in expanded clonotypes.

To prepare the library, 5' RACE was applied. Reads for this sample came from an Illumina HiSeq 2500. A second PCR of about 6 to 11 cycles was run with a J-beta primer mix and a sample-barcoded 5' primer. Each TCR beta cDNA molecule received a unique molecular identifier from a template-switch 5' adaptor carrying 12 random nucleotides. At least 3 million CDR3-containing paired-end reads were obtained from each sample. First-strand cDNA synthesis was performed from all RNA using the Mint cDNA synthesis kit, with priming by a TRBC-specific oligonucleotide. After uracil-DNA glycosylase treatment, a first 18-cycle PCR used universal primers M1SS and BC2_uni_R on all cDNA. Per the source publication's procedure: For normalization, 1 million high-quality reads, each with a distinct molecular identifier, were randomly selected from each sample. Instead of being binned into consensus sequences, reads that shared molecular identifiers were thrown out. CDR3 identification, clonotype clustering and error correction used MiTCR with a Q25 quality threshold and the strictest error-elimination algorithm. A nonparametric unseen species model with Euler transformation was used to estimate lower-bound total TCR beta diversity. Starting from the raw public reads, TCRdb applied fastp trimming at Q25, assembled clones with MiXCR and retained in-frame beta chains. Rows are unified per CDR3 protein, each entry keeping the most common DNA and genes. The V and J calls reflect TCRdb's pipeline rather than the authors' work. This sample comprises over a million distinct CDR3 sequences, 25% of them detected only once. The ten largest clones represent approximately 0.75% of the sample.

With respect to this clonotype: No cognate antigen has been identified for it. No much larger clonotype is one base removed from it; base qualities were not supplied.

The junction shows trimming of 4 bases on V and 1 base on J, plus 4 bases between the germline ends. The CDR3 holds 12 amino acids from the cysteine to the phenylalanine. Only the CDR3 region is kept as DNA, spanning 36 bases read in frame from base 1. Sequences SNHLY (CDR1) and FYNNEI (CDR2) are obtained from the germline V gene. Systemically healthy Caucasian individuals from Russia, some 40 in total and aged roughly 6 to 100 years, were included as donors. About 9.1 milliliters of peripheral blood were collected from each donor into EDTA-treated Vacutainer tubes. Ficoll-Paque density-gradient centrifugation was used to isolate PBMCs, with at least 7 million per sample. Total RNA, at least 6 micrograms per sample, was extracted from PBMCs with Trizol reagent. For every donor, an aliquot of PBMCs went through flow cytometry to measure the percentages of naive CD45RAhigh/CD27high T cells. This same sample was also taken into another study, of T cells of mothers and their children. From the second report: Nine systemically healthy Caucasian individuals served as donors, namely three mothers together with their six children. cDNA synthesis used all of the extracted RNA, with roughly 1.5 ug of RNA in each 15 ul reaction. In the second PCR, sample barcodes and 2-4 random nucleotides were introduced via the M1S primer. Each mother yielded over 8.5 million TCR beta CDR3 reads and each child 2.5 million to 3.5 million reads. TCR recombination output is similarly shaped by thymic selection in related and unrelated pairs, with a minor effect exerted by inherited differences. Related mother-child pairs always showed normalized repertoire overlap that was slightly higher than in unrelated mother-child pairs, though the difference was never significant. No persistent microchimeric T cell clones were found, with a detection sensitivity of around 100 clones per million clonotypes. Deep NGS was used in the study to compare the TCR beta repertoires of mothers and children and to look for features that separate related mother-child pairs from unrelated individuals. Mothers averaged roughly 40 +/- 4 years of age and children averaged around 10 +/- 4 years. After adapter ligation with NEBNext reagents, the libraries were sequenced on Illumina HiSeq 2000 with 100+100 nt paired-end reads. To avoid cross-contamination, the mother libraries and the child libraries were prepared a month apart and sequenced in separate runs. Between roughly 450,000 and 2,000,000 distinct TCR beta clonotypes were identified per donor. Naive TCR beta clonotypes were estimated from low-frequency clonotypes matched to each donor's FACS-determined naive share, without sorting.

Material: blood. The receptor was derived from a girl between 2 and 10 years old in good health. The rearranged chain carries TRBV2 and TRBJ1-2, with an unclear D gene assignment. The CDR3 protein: CASSAINYGYTF. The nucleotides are TGTGCCAGCAGTGCTATTAACTATGGCTACACCTTC. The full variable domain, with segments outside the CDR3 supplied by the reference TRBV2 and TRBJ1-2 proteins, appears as EPEVTQTPSHQVTQMGQEVILRCVPISNHLYFYWYRQILGQKVEFLVSFYNNEISEKSEIFDDQFSVERPDGSNFTLKIRSTKLEDSAMYFCASSAINYGYTFGSGTRLTVV.